The rows below give T cell receptor beta chains drawn from one sample of a study of blood T cells in healthy people across ages. TCRdb re-analysed the 5' RACE reads in MiXCR, keeping a single row per CDR3 protein. The sample lists fewer than 2,000,000 distinct CDR3 sequences; around 35% were seen once. Specimen: blood. The receptor source for this set is a woman in her twenties or thirties in good health. The CDR3 runs from the conserved cysteine through the conserved F or W. The D gene is left open where the match is weak. The listing skips clone size in some rows; elsewhere it reads once, few, many or a size class.

v_gene,d_gene,abundance,j_gene,CDR3aa,CDR3nt
TRBV6-5,TRBD2,.,TRBJ2-5,CASLWGGTQYF,TGTGCCAGCCTTTGGGGGGGGACCCAGTACTTC
TRBV2,.,.,TRBJ1-4,CASSDRQTATNEKLFF,TGTGCCAGCAGTGACCGACAGACTGCAACTAATGAAAAACTGTTTTTT
TRBV4-1,.,many,TRBJ2-7,CASSQPRKGSKGEQYF,TGCGCCAGCAGCCAACCTAGGAAAGGGAGTAAGGGGGAGCAGTACTTC
TRBV7-9,.,.,TRBJ1-1,CASSLDGGPGTEAFF,TGTGCCAGCAGCTTAGACGGGGGTCCGGGGACTGAAGCTTTCTTT
TRBV7-3,.,.,TRBJ2-7,CASSVTSSYNEQYF,TGTGCCAGCAGCGTGACCAGCTCCTACAATGAGCAGTACTTC
TRBV27,TRBD2,few,TRBJ2-1,CASSLAGLAGEREQFF,TGTGCCAGCAGTTTAGCCGGACTAGCGGGAGAGAGGGAGCAGTTCTTC
TRBV15,.,.,TRBJ1-2,CATSSRRAGNYGYTF,TGTGCCACCAGCAGCAGGAGGGCTGGTAACTATGGCTACACCTTC
TRBV7-9,TRBD1,.,TRBJ1-2,CASSLAGQANYGYTF,TGTGCCAGCAGCTTAGCCGGACAGGCTAACTATGGCTACACCTTC
TRBV12-3/TRBV12-4,TRBD2,few,TRBJ2-7,CASSFASGGTYEQYF,TGTGCCAGCAGTTTTGCTAGCGGGGGTACCTACGAGCAGTACTTC
TRBV20-1,TRBD2,.,TRBJ2-1,CSARSSGGKTRSSYNEQFF,TGCAGTGCTAGGTCTAGCGGGGGGAAGACCCGGAGCTCCTACAATGAGCAGTTCTTC
TRBV30,.,.,TRBJ2-1,CAWGDYDNEQFF,TGTGCCTGGGGCGACTACGACAATGAGCAGTTCTTC
TRBV5-1,TRBD2,few,TRBJ2-3,CASSRLATSGDQSTQYF,TGCGCCAGCAGTCGGCTGGCCACTAGCGGCGACCAGAGTACGCAGTATTTT
TRBV7-2,.,.,TRBJ2-1,CASSQSAGYNGQFF,TGTGCCAGCAGCCAGTCAGCGGGCTACAATGGGCAGTTCTTC
TRBV13,.,.,TRBJ1-1,CASSLGGYGDFF,TGTGCCAGCAGCTTAGGCGGATACGGGGATTTCTTT
TRBV3-1,.,.,TRBJ2-6,CASSRARTRGANVLTF,TGTGCCAGCAGCAGAGCACGGACGAGGGGGGCCAACGTCCTGACTTTC
TRBV5-1,.,few,TRBJ2-5,CASSWMGGQETQYF,TGCGCCAGCAGCTGGATGGGGGGCCAAGAGACCCAGTACTTC
TRBV10-3,.,few,TRBJ1-2,CAISASGDYGYTF,TGTGCCATCAGTGCCTCAGGCGACTATGGCTACACCTTC
TRBV30,.,.,TRBJ2-3,CAWSRGPKGTDTQYF,TGTGCCTGGAGTCGCGGGCCCAAGGGCACAGATACGCAGTATTTT
TRBV7-2,.,many,TRBJ2-7,CASSSSGRGYEQYF,TGTGCCAGCAGCTCGTCCGGGAGAGGCTACGAGCAGTACTTC
TRBV20-1,TRBD2,few,TRBJ2-5,CSATSGRAGTQYF,TGCAGTGCTACTAGCGGGAGGGCAGGGACCCAGTACTTC
TRBV20-1,.,.,TRBJ2-3,CSALEGGAPLSTDTQYF,TGCAGTGCCCTAGAGGGGGGGGCGCCCCTTAGCACAGATACGCAGTATTTT
TRBV12-3/TRBV12-4,TRBD2,.,TRBJ2-6,CASSSTPGSSGRPSGANVLTF,TGTGCCAGCAGCTCCACTCCTGGATCCAGCGGGAGGCCCTCTGGGGCCAACGTCCTGACTTTC
TRBV12-3/TRBV12-4,.,.,TRBJ1-2,CASSRGTDHGYTF,TGTGCCAGCAGCCGCGGAACAGATCATGGCTACACCTTC
TRBV5-1,TRBD1,.,TRBJ2-3,CASRTGPPDTQYF,TGCGCCAGCAGGACAGGGCCCCCAGATACGCAGTATTTT
TRBV4-1,.,many,TRBJ2-1,CASSPSQGVYNEQFF,TGCGCCAGCAGTCCGAGTCAGGGCGTCTACAATGAGCAGTTCTTC
TRBV11-2,.,.,TRBJ2-7,CASSLVPGGADISYEQYF,TGTGCCAGCAGCTTAGTCCCCGGGGGAGCGGACATTTCCTACGAGCAGTACTTC
TRBV4-1,.,.,TRBJ1-1,CASSPEGSGGDRAFF,TGCGCCAGCAGCCCAGAGGGGTCGGGGGGAGATCGAGCTTTCTTT
TRBV6-5,.,.,TRBJ2-3,CVSKLGLRSADTQYF,TGTGTCAGCAAACTGGGACTCCGCTCAGCAGATACGCAGTATTTT
TRBV2,.,few,TRBJ2-1,CASSDSVGVTYNEQFF,TGTGCCAGCAGTGACTCGGTGGGGGTGACCTACAATGAGCAGTTCTTC
TRBV6-5,.,.,TRBJ2-3,CASSNLARSGDTQYF,TGTGCCAGCAGTAACCTAGCGAGAAGTGGAGATACGCAGTATTTT
TRBV2,TRBD1,few,TRBJ2-1,CASSAWTGEYNEQFF,TGTGCCAGCAGTGCGTGGACAGGGGAATACAATGAGCAGTTCTTC
TRBV5-5,.,few,TRBJ2-5,CASSLVLHGSHHQQETQYF,TGTGCCAGCAGCTTGGTGTTACACGGCAGCCACCACCAACAAGAGACCCAGTACTTC
TRBV6-1,.,.,TRBJ2-2,CASSEKWRTTNTGELFF,TGTGCCAGCAGTGAAAAATGGAGGACAACGAACACCGGGGAGCTGTTTTTT
TRBV6-5,TRBD1,many,TRBJ1-2,CASSLGQGVSGYTF,TGTGCCAGCAGTCTGGGACAGGGTGTTAGTGGCTACACCTTC
TRBV7-8,TRBD2,few,TRBJ2-1,CASSPPGAGDNEQFF,TGTGCCAGCAGCCCCCCCGGAGCGGGGGACAATGAGCAGTTCTTC
TRBV6-6,.,.,TRBJ2-6,CASRPRGLTSGANVLTF,TGTGCCAGCAGGCCCCGAGGTCTGACCTCTGGGGCCAACGTCCTGACTTTC
TRBV7-3,TRBD1,few,TRBJ2-3,CASSSTGGDTDTQYF,TGTGCCAGCAGCTCGACAGGGGGTGACACAGATACGCAGTATTTT
TRBV7-3,.,few,TRBJ2-5,CASSLMGAAYNEQYF,TGTGCCAGCAGCTTAATGGGGGCCGCCTACAATGAGCAGTACTTC
TRBV5-1,TRBD2,.,TRBJ2-3,CASSTGTSETDTQYF,TGCGCCAGCAGCACTGGGACTAGCGAGACAGATACGCAGTATTTT
TRBV9,.,.,TRBJ2-1,CACSVGGGYNEQFF,TGTGCCTGCAGCGTAGGGGGGGGGTACAATGAGCAGTTCTTC
TRBV7-2,.,.,TRBJ2-3,CASSLVRMVYALGTQYF,TGTGCCAGCAGCTTAGTGCGTATGGTGTACGCGCTAGGTACGCAGTATTTT
TRBV12-3/TRBV12-4,TRBD1,few,TRBJ1-2,CASTRQGRYGYTF,TGTGCCAGCACGAGACAGGGTCGCTATGGCTACACCTTC
TRBV28,TRBD1,few,TRBJ2-7,CASRRQGLEQYF,TGTGCCAGCAGGCGACAGGGCCTCGAGCAGTACTTC
TRBV28,.,.,TRBJ2-7,CASYGGIEQYF,TGTGCCAGTTACGGAGGGATCGAGCAGTACTTC
TRBV6-1,.,few,TRBJ2-7,CASSEAGSFYEQYF,TGTGCCAGCAGTGAAGCCGGCAGCTTCTACGAGCAGTACTTC
TRBV20-1,.,.,TRBJ2-7,CSARDLAGPLYEQYF,TGCAGTGCTAGGGACCTGGCGGGTCCTCTCTACGAGCAGTACTTC
TRBV9,.,few,TRBJ2-3,CASSGSGDTQYF,TGTGCCAGCAGCGGAAGTGGAGATACGCAGTATTTT
TRBV20-1,.,.,TRBJ1-5,CSASPGGRNNQPQHF,TGCAGTGCTAGCCCTGGGGGGAGAAACAATCAGCCCCAGCATTTT
TRBV10-3,TRBD1,.,TRBJ1-4,CATGQGTTNEKLFF,TGTGCCACGGGACAGGGGACAACTAATGAAAAACTGTTTTTT